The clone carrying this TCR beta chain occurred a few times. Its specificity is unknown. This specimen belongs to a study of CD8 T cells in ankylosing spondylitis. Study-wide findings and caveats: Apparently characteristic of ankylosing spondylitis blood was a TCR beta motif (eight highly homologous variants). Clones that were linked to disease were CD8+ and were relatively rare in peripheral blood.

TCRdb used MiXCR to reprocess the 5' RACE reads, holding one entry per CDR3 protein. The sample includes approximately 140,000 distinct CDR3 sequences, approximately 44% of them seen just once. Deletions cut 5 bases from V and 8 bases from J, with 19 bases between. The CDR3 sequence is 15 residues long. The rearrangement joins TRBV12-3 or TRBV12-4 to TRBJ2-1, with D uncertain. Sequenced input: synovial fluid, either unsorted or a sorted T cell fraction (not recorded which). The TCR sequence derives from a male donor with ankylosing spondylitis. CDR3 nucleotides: TGTGCCAGCAGTCGCCATGACTCGAACCGCGATGAGCAGTTCTTC. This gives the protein CASSRHDSNRDEQFF.